These 2 T cell receptor beta chains came from one sample sequenced in a study of T-cell memory formation after mild COVID-19. TCRdb analysed the 5' RACE reads with MiXCR anew, one entry per CDR3 protein. The sample holds approximately 260,000 distinct CDR3 sequences, roughly 15% seen once. The sequencing input was PBMCs or a T cell subset sorted from them (not recorded which). These receptors were obtained from a man between 18 and 35 years old who had mild COVID-19 (a few samples of this study predate the infection). Cell type and time point are not known.

This clonotype was counted ten times or more. The genes are TRBV7-3 and TRBJ2-2, with 8 bases lining up with TRBD1. V shed 1 base, J shed 6 bases, and the junction held 7 bases outside the gene matches. Germline CDR1 is SGHTA and CDR2 is FQGTGA. The CDR3 consists of 16 residues. The chain's CDR3 is CASSLIPGQDPGELFF. CDR3 nucleotide sequence: TGTGCCAGCAGCTTAATTCCGGGACAGGATCCCGGGGAGCTGTTTTTT.

The CDR3 here is CASSSEPGNTIYF. CDR3 sequence (DNA): TGTGCCAGCAGCTCTGAACCAGGAAACACCATATATTTT. The chain is built from TRBV7-3 and TRBJ1-3; D is undetermined. The CDR3 runs to 13 residues. The V end was cut by 4 bases, the J end by 4 bases, with 8 bases between. The germline V gene has CDR1 SGHTA and CDR2 FQGTGA.